Listed below are T cell receptor beta chains from one sample, sequenced in a study of blood T cell repertoires in COVID-19. TCRdb keeps only in-frame clones here, not all; method: immunoSEQ multiplex PCR. The sample shows about 350,000 clones, 65% to 90% of them seen only once. Material: peripheral blood. The source of these receptors is a woman between 55 and 75 years old with COVID-19, enrolled during active disease. The CDR3 runs from the conserved cysteine through the conserved F or W. D genes are given only for firm matches.

j_call v_call cdr3_length d_call cdr3_aa
TRBJ1-1 TRBV29-1 13 . CSVERGLNTEAFF
TRBJ1-4 TRBV4-3 17 . CASSQDQGTGWGEKLFF
TRBJ1-3 TRBV9 15 TRBD1 CASSVGDSSGNTIYF
TRBJ2-7 TRBV5-1 15 . CASSPTGQSRYEQYF
TRBJ2-3 TRBV6-2/TRBV6-3 14 . CASSPILSTDTQYF
TRBJ2-4 TRBV12-3/TRBV12-4 13 . CASSDYPKNIQYF
TRBJ1-6 TRBV12-5 17 TRBD1 CASGLALTTGGNSPLHF
TRBJ2-7 TRBV11-3 16 TRBD1 CASSHRKDRGSYEQYF
TRBJ2-1 TRBV5-4 15 TRBD2 CASRLPGGPHNEQFF
TRBJ1-1 TRBV6-5 15 . CASSSLGHRNTEAFF
TRBJ1-1 TRBV12-3/TRBV12-4 13 . CASSLGRGTEAFF
TRBJ1-2 TRBV5-4 14 . CASSLYQGAYGYTF